The 21 T cell receptor beta chains in this list originate from one sample, sequenced in a study of blood T cell repertoires in COVID-19 (dated by TCRdb to 2020 to 2022). The library was made by the immunoSEQ multiplex PCR assay. This immuneACCESS table, as held by TCRdb, lists in-frame sequences with V and J called but not all clones. Of the missing ones, under half trace to an unresolved V gene in checked studies; the others have no known cause. The table for this sample lists about 280,000 clones; around 90% of them were counted only once. The ten largest clones add up to roughly 2.1% of the sample. Sequencing input: peripheral blood. Receptors were obtained from a man aged 45 to 65 with acute or convalescent COVID-19.

This sequence joins TRBV19 and TRBJ2-7; 10 nucleotides match TRBD1. V was pared by 5 bases and J by 2 bases, with 3 bases of the junction left unmatched. The CDR3 sequence is 14 residues long. The V gene's germline CDR1 is LNHDA and CDR2 SQIVND (reference sequence). The CDR3 DNA is TGTGCCAGTAGTCCGGACAGGGGGACCTACGAGCAGTACTTC. Amino acids: CASSPDRGTYEQYF. The whole variable domain, remainder taken from reference TRBV19 and TRBJ2-7, is DGGITQSPKYLFRKEGQNVTLSCEQNLNHDAMYWYRQDPGQGLRLIYYSQIVNDFQKGDIAEGYSVSREKKESFPLTVTSAQKNPTAFYLCASSPDRGTYEQYFGPGTRLTVT.

The chain uses TRBV2 and TRBJ1-3, with unresolved D. The CDR3 spans 15 residues. Deletions cut 3 bases from V and 8 bases from J, with 17 bases between. Germline V gene lookup returns CDR1 SNHLY and CDR2 FYNNEI. The CDR3 DNA is TGTGCCAGCAGTGATCACAGAGCAAGGGAGGACACCATATATTTT. Protein product: CASSDHRAREDTIYF.

The chain has TRBV4-1 and TRBJ2-7; unclear D gene. The V and J ends lost 4 bases and 3 bases respectively, with 4 bases between them. The germline V gene has CDR1 MGHRA and CDR2 YSYEKL. CDR3 length: 11 amino acids. The CDR3 coding sequence is TGCGCCAGCAGCCTCGGCTACGAGCAGTACTTC. The encoded protein is CASSLGYEQYF.

The V gene is TRBV19, the J gene TRBJ1-2; 8 bases are shared with TRBD1. The germline gives CDR1 LNHDA, CDR2 SQIVND (reference sequence). Trimming at V came to 5 bases and at J to 4 bases, leaving 9 bases not matched to a gene. This CDR3 contains 15 residues. The CDR3 loop reads CASSPDRGRIYGYTF. Written as DNA, the CDR3 is TGTGCCAGTAGTCCAGACAGGGGCCGAATCTATGGCTACACCTTC.

This clone was picked up one time. The chain is built from TRBV5-1 and TRBJ1-2, with D possibly matching TRBD1 (6 bases). V shed 0 bases and J shed 1 base, with 7 bases lying between them. The CDR3 covers 14 residues. Germline CDR1 SGHRS, CDR2 YFSETQ. CDR3 protein: CASSLDRDNYGYTF. As DNA, the CDR3 is TGCGCCAGCAGCTTGGACAGGGATAACTATGGCTACACCTTC. Looking up the rest from reference TRBV5-1 and TRBJ1-2 gives the full variable domain: KAGVTQTPRYLIKTRGQQVTLSCSPISGHRSVSWYQQTPGQGLQFLFEYFSETQRNKGNFPGRFSGRQFSNSRSEMNVSTLELGDSALYLCASSLDRDNYGYTFGSGTRLTVV.

This chain links TRBV5-6 with TRBJ2-7; 12 bases are a match to TRBD2. The junction had 8 bases not matched to a gene; V was cut back by 4 bases and J by 0 bases. Germline lookup yields CDR1 SGHDT and CDR2 YYEEEE. The CDR3 loop spans 17 amino acids. The CDR3 DNA reads TGTGCCAGCAGCCTGACTGGACTAGCGGGGCGCTCCTACGAGCAGTACTTC. It specifies CASSLTGLAGRSYEQYF.

The chain employs TRBV10-3 and TRBJ2-2; D is perhaps TRBD2 (6 bases). The CDR3 totals 17 residues. Looked up from germline, CDR1 is ENHRY and CDR2 is SYGVKD. Trimming stripped 0 bases from V and 6 bases from J, with 17 bases between. This CDR3 is CAISESSGRGIAGELFF. As DNA, the CDR3 is TGTGCCATCAGTGAGTCGTCGGGGCGGGGAATAGCCGGGGAGCTGTTTTTT.

V gene TRBV19 combines with J gene TRBJ2-6; 8 bases match TRBD1. With 5 bases clipped from V and 0 bases from J, the junction kept 6 bases outside the gene matches. This CDR3 region has 17 residues. Germline V gene lookup returns CDR1 LNHDA and CDR2 SQIVND (reference sequence). CDR3 loop: CASSAGTGSSGANVLTF. The CDR3 nucleotides are TGTGCCAGTAGTGCCGGGACAGGCTCCTCTGGGGCCAACGTCCTGACTTTC.

The chain combines TRBV3-1 (or the pseudogene TRBV3-2) with TRBJ2-5, with 8 nucleotides matching TRBD2. Trimming took 0 bases from V and 5 from J; bases not matched to a gene: 8. The CDR3 contains 16 residues. The germline CDR1 and CDR2 sequences are LGHDT and YNNKEL (reference sequence). In DNA, the CDR3 is TGTGCCAGCAGCCAAGATCGGGGGGGCGTGGAGGAGACCCAGTACTTC. Translation gives CASSQDRGGVEETQYF.

The V call is TRBV6-2 or TRBV6-3, the J call TRBJ1-5, with TRBD1 matching 9 bases. The CDR3 runs 15 residues. The V segment lost 4 bases and the J segment 4 bases; nucleotides outside the gene matches: 5. Germline loops: CDR1 MNHEY, CDR2 SVGEGT. The CDR3 here is CASSSPTGGNQPQHF. The CDR3 DNA follows: TGTGCCAGCAGTTCCCCGACAGGGGGGAATCAGCCCCAGCATTTT.

The CDR3 region has the DNA TGCGCCAGCAGCCAAGGGGGCGCGGAGTGGGAGACCCAGTACTTC. Translated: CASSQGGAEWETQYF. The chain has TRBV4-1 and TRBJ2-5; D possibly corresponds to TRBD1 (5 bases). This CDR3 is built from 15 residues. The V gene's germline CDR1 is MGHRA and CDR2 YSYEKL. Trimming removed 1 base from V and 5 bases from J, with 14 bases in between.

This clone was counted a few times. The V and J genes are TRBV7-3 and TRBJ2-1, with D possibly matching TRBD2 (6 bases). The CDR3 runs to 15 residues. Germline lookup yields CDR1 SGHTA and CDR2 FQGTGA. The V end was cut by 5 bases, the J end by 4 bases, with 15 bases between. For the CDR3, the DNA is TGTGCCAGCAGCCCCCAGCCGGGGGTTTACAATGAGCAGTTCTTC. Translating it yields CASSPQPGVYNEQFF. The full variable domain, its missing parts supplied by reference TRBV7-3 and TRBJ2-1, is GAGVSQTPSNKVTEKGKYVELRCDPISGHTALYWYRQSLGQGPEFLIYFQGTGAADDSGLPNDRFFAVRPEGSVSTLKIQRTERGDSAVYLCASSPQPGVYNEQFFGPGTRLTVL.

V gene TRBV3-1 (or the pseudogene TRBV3-2) combines with J gene TRBJ1-1, with D uncertain. The length of the CDR3 is 12 residues. Germline assignment: CDR1 LGHDT and CDR2 YNNKEL (reference sequence). V shed 2 bases and J shed 12 bases, with 13 bases lying between them. Here the CDR3 reads CASSQRGSSSFF. Here the CDR3 DNA reads TGTGCCAGCAGCCAAAGAGGGTCGTCCTCTTTCTTT.

The chain carries TRBV9 and TRBJ1-2; TRBD1 aligns across 9 bases. The germline gives CDR1 SGDLS, CDR2 YYNGEE. This CDR3 has 16 amino acids. With 2 bases clipped from V and 4 bases from J, the junction kept 9 bases outside the gene matches. The CDR3 is CASSVGQGWGSYGYTF. CDR3 bases: TGTGCCAGCAGCGTGGGACAGGGTTGGGGAAGCTATGGCTACACCTTC.

This rearrangement joins TRBV7-9 to TRBJ2-5; 12 bases fit TRBD2. CDR1 SEHNR and CDR2 FQNEAQ come from the germline V gene (reference sequence). Trimming cost V 6 bases and J 5 bases; bases outside gene matches: 13. This CDR3 has 17 amino acids. The CDR3 DNA sequence: TGTGCCAGCAGATCCAGAGCTAGCGGGGGGGCCAGGGAGACCCAGTACTTC. Translated: CASRSRASGGARETQYF.

A remark on this clone: The junction shows a germline mismatch at one end, possibly a read error. The CDR3 sequence is CASSLQPGNPPQHF. Here the CDR3 DNA reads TGTGCCAGCAGCTTACAACCCGGTAATCCGCCCCAGCATTTT. The rearrangement uses TRBV11-2 and TRBJ1-5, with D unresolved. In germline, CDR1 is SGHAT, CDR2 FQNNGV. The CDR3 spans 14 residues.

The V call is TRBV2, the J call TRBJ1-1, with D uncertain. V lost 4 bases and J 1 base, leaving 16 bases between the germline ends. Germline values: CDR1 SNHLY, CDR2 FYNNEI. This CDR3 region has 16 residues. The CDR3 region is CASSVVVSIENTEAFF. The CDR3 DNA reads as TGTGCCAGCAGTGTCGTAGTTTCGATAGAGAACACTGAAGCTTTCTTT.

The V call is TRBV30, the J call TRBJ2-7, with unresolved D. The CDR3 totals 13 residues. Germline V gene sequence: CDR1 GTSNPN, CDR2 SVGIG (reference sequence). Trimming took off 1 base at V and 6 bases at J, with 13 bases between the two ends. In nucleotides, the CDR3 is TGTGCCTGGAGTGGTAGTCTAAGAGGCGAGCAGTACTTC. It encodes CAWSGSLRGEQYF.

This chain uses TRBV3-1 (or the pseudogene TRBV3-2) with TRBJ1-1; D gene ambiguous. This CDR3 comprises 13 residues. In germline, CDR1 is LGHDT, CDR2 YNNKEL (reference sequence). The germline V and J ends were trimmed by 1 base and 2 bases, with 5 bases remaining between them. CDR3 nucleotide sequence: TGTGCCAGCAGCCAAGCCTTTAACACTGAAGCTTTCTTT. Translation: CASSQAFNTEAFF.

This sequence joins TRBV19 and TRBJ2-1; D gene unclear. The germline V and J ends were trimmed by 5 bases and 0 bases, with 5 bases remaining between them. The CDR3 is 13 residues long. Looked up from germline, CDR1 is LNHDA and CDR2 is SQIVND (reference sequence). CDR3 protein: CASSSVSYNEQFF. The CDR3 DNA sequence: TGTGCCAGTAGTTCGGTCTCCTACAATGAGCAGTTCTTC. Full variable domain (outside the CDR3, taken from reference TRBV19 and TRBJ2-1): DGGITQSPKYLFRKEGQNVTLSCEQNLNHDAMYWYRQDPGQGLRLIYYSQIVNDFQKGDIAEGYSVSREKKESFPLTVTSAQKNPTAFYLCASSSVSYNEQFFGPGTRLTVL.

The chain combines TRBV5-1 with TRBJ2-7; 9 nucleotides match TRBD1. In germline, CDR1 is SGHRS, CDR2 YFSETQ. The J segment lost 4 bases and the V segment lost 4 bases, leaving 6 bases of the junction unmatched. CDR3 size: 14 residues. Here the CDR3 reads CASSPTGGEYEQYF. For the CDR3, the DNA is TGCGCCAGCAGCCCGACAGGGGGGGAGTACGAGCAGTACTTC. Full variable domain (outside the CDR3, taken from reference TRBV5-1 and TRBJ2-7): KAGVTQTPRYLIKTRGQQVTLSCSPISGHRSVSWYQQTPGQGLQFLFEYFSETQRNKGNFPGRFSGRQFSNSRSEMNVSTLELGDSALYLCASSPTGGEYEQYFGPGTRLTVT.